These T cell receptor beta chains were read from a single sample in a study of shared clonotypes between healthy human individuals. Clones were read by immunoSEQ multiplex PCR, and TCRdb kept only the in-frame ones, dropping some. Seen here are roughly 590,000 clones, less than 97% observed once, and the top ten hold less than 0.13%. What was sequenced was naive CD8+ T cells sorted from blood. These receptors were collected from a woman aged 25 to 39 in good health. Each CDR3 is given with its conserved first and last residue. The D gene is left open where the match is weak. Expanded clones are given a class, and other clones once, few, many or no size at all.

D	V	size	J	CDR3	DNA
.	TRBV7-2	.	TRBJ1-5	CASSTTGFNQPQHF	TGTGCCAGCAGCACTACAGGGTTCAATCAGCCCCAGCATTTT
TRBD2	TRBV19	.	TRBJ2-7	CASSPRLATSSYEQYF	TGTGCCAGTAGTCCGAGACTAGCGACGAGCTCCTACGAGCAGTACTTC
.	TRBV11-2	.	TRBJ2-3	CASSTLASGTDTQYF	TGTGCCAGCAGCACCCTAGCGTCAGGCACAGATACGCAGTATTTT
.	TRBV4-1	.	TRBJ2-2	CASSQELAGTGELFF	TGCGCCAGCAGCCAAGAATTGGCCGGCACCGGGGAGCTGTTTTTT
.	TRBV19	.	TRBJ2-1	CASSTDREGATEQFF	TGTGCCAGTAGTACCGACAGGGAGGGGGCAACCGAGCAGTTCTTC
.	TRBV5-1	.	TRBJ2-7	CASSGMPTSSYEQYF	TGCGCCAGCAGCGGCATGCCCACGAGCTCCTACGAGCAGTACTTC
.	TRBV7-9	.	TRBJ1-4	CASSPPVGLTTNEKLFF	TGTGCCAGCAGCCCACCGGTGGGACTAACAACTAATGAAAAACTGTTTTTT
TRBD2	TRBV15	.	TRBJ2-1	CATSREPRTSGTIHNEQFF	TGTGCCACCAGCAGAGAACCGAGGACTAGCGGGACAATCCACAATGAGCAGTTCTTC
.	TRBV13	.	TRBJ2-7	CASSLGRTGAYEQYF	TGTGCCAGCAGCTTAGGCCGGACGGGGGCCTACGAGCAGTACTTC
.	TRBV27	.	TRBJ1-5	CASSQSFWGRGQPQHF	TGTGCCAGCAGCCAAAGTTTCTGGGGTCGGGGCCAGCCCCAGCATTTT
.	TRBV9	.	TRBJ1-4	CASSVAAGIGEKLFF	TGTGCCAGCAGCGTAGCGGCCGGGATTGGCGAAAAACTGTTTTTT
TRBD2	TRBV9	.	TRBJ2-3	CASSDRLAGGTDTQYF	TGTGCCAGCAGCGACCGACTAGCCGGGGGCACAGATACGCAGTATTTT
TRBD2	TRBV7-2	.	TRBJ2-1	CASSLATDTGTSGRALFF	TGTGCCAGCAGCTTAGCGACAGATACCGGGACTAGCGGGAGGGCGCTGTTCTTC
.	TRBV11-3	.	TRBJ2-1	CASSLGGRNNEQFF	TGTGCCAGCAGCTTAGGTGGTAGGAACAATGAGCAGTTCTTC
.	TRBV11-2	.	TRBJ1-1	CASSLDEGANTEAFF	TGTGCCAGCAGCTTAGATGAAGGGGCGAACACTGAAGCTTTCTTT
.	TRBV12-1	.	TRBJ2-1	CASSIAEREGVYNEQFF	TGTGCCAGCAGCATCGCCGAGCGGGAGGGAGTATACAATGAGCAGTTCTTC
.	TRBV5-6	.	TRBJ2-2	CASSVFRNTGELFF	TGTGCCAGCAGCGTGTTCCGGAACACCGGGGAGCTGTTTTTT
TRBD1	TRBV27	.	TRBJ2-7	CASSLSGGTGDYEQYF	TGTGCCAGCAGTTTATCGGGTGGGACAGGCGACTACGAGCAGTACTTC
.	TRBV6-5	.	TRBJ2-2	CATGQGVTGELFF	TGTGCCACTGGGCAGGGAGTCACCGGGGAGCTGTTTTTT
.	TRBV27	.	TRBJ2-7	CASSLGGATYEQYF	TGTGCCAGCAGTTTGGGCGGGGCCACCTACGAGCAGTACTTC
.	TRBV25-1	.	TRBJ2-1	CASGLNEQFF	TGTGCCAGCGGACTCAATGAGCAGTTCTTC
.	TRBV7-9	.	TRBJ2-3	CASSLPTDTQYF	TGTGCCAGCAGCTTACCCACAGATACGCAGTATTTT
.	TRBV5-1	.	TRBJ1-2	CASSLVQGYGYTF	TGCGCCAGCAGCTTGGTACAGGGCTATGGCTACACCTTC
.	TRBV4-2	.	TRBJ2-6	CASSQEKTGLSSGANVLTF	TGTGCCAGCAGCCAAGAGAAGACAGGACTTTCCTCTGGGGCCAACGTCCTGACTTTC
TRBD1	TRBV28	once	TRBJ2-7	CASRDGQGSYEQYF	TGTGCCAGCAGGGACGGACAGGGGTCCTACGAGCAGTACTTC
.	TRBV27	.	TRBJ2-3	CASSLLGAHTDTQYF	TGTGCCAGCAGTTTATTGGGGGCCCACACAGATACGCAGTATTTT
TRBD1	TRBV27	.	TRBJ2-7	CASSNQGATYEQYF	TGTGCCAGCAGTAACCAGGGGGCCACCTACGAGCAGTACTTC
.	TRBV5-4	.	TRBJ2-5	CASCLGGVGQETQYF	TGTGCGAGCTGTCTCGGCGGTGTAGGCCAAGAGACCCAGTACTTC
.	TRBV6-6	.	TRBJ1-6	CASSYTRLGNSPLHF	TGTGCCAGCAGTTACACCCGGTTGGGGAATTCACCCCTCCACTTT
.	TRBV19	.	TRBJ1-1	CASSMGAGMTEAFF	TGTGCCAGTAGTATGGGAGCAGGGATGACTGAAGCTTTCTTT
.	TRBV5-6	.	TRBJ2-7	CASSHLGGGFYEQYF	TGTGCCAGCAGTCATCTCGGTGGAGGTTTTTACGAGCAGTACTTC